These 12 T cell receptor beta chains came from one sample sequenced in a study of T cell responses to AZD1222 COVID-19 vaccine. This table comes from immunoSEQ multiplex PCR, and its TCRdb copy is limited to in-frame clones, with some not included. The sample shows 200,000 or so clones, about 92% of them seen only once. Sequenced material: peripheral blood, taken on day 0 of AZD1222 vaccination. The receptors derive from an adult in good health.

This clone was seen once. V usage is TRBV19 and J usage is TRBJ2-6; TRBD1 aligns across 9 bases. Germline V lookup: CDR1 LNHDA, CDR2 SQIVND (reference sequence). This CDR3 has 19 residues. Trimming took 6 bases from V and 4 from J; bases not matched to a gene: 16. CDR3 sequence: CASRVSDRGFLTGANVLTF. Written as DNA, the CDR3 is TGTGCCAGTAGGGTATCGGACAGGGGATTTTTAACGGGGGCCAACGTCCTGACTTTC.

V usage is TRBV10-2 and J usage is TRBJ1-2; TRBD1 is a possible D gene (5 bases). The V and J ends lost 3 bases and 5 bases respectively, with 16 bases between them. The CDR3 totals 15 residues. Germline V gene data show CDR1 as WSHSY and CDR2 as SAAADI. The CDR3 here is CASSDAGLDPYGYTF. DNA for the CDR3: TGCGCCAGCAGTGATGCAGGGCTCGATCCTTATGGCTACACCTTC.

This chain links TRBV7-8 with TRBJ1-1; D is unclear. The CDR3 runs to 15 residues. The V and J ends lost 2 bases and 1 base respectively, with 11 bases between them. CDR1 and CDR2 (germline): SGHVS, FQNEAQ. As DNA, the CDR3 is TGTGCCAGCAGCTTAAGGGCACAGCCGAACACTGAAGCTTTCTTT. Translation gives CASSLRAQPNTEAFF.

The chain employs TRBV15 and TRBJ1-5; D uncertain. This CDR3 comprises 15 residues. The V and J ends lost 7 bases and 3 bases respectively, with 16 bases between them. Germline V gene data show CDR1 as LNHNV and CDR2 as YYDKDF (reference sequence). CDR3 protein: CATTPGWEINQPQHF. CDR3 bases: TGTGCCACCACCCCGGGATGGGAGATCAATCAGCCCCAGCATTTT.

In its sample, this clone was seen once. The V call is TRBV12-3 or TRBV12-4, the J call TRBJ1-2; D is unresolved. V lost 1 base, J lost 3 bases, and 6 bases lay in between. The CDR3 is made up of 13 amino acids. CDR3 DNA sequence: TGTGCCAGCAGTTTAGGATCCTACTATGGCTACACCTTC. Protein sequence: CASSLGSYYGYTF.

This chain joins TRBV24-1 and TRBJ2-5, with D possibly being TRBD1 or TRBD2 (7 bases each). The V end was cut by 0 bases, the J end by 4 bases, with 11 bases between. Germline V gene sequence: CDR1 KGHDR, CDR2 SFDVKD. CDR3 length equals 15 residues. The CDR3 is CATSDLQGGPETQYF. CDR3 in DNA: TGTGCCACCAGTGATTTGCAGGGGGGGCCAGAGACCCAGTACTTC.

The chain links TRBV6-5 to TRBJ1-2; D unclear. The V and J ends lost 6 bases and 0 bases respectively, with 8 bases between them. Germline V gene sequence: CDR1 MNHEY, CDR2 SVGAGI. The CDR3 loop spans 13 amino acids. The CDR3 nucleotides read TGTGCCAGCAGACTAGATCCTAACTATGGCTACACCTTC. It specifies CASRLDPNYGYTF.

The CDR3 spells CASSQDSGSLLAGELFF. CDR3 DNA: TGTGCCAGCAGCCAAGATAGCGGGAGTCTACTTGCCGGGGAGCTGTTTTTT. This rearrangement joins TRBV4-2 to TRBJ2-2, with 9 bases identical to TRBD2. Trimming removed 0 bases from V and 6 bases from J; junction bases left unmatched: 8. The CDR3 extends over 17 amino acids. Germline CDR1 reads LGHNA; CDR2 reads YNFKEQ.

This chain connects TRBV4-2 to TRBJ1-2; TRBD1 matches 7 bases. The CDR3 runs to 14 residues. CDR1 and CDR2 (germline): LGHNA, YNFKEQ. The V and J ends lost 0 bases and 5 bases, in that order; junction bases with no gene match: 3. The CDR3 DNA follows: TGTGCCAGCAGCCAAGATCAGGGACAGTATGGCTACACCTTC. It is translated as CASSQDQGQYGYTF.

The rearrangement links TRBV6-5 to TRBJ1-1; D is unresolved. The V end was cut by 3 bases, the J end by 2 bases, with 10 bases between. CDR3 length equals 14 residues. CDR1 and CDR2 (germline): MNHEY, SVGAGI. The CDR3 loop is CASSYRVINTEAFF. The CDR3 nucleotides read TGTGCCAGCAGTTATCGGGTGATCAACACTGAAGCTTTCTTT.

This rearrangement joins TRBV6-5 to TRBJ2-3; tentative D call: TRBD1 (6 bases). Germline-derived CDR1 and CDR2 are MNHEY and SVGAGI. Trimming took off 8 bases at V and 2 bases at J, with 14 bases between the two ends. The CDR3 has 14 residues. Here the CDR3 DNA reads TGTGCCAGCGGATCGACAGGAGCCACAGATACGCAGTATTTT. Translation: CASGSTGATDTQYF.

This rearrangement joins TRBV7-9 to TRBJ1-5; D not resolved. CDR3 length: 12 residues. The germline gives CDR1 SEHNR, CDR2 FQNEAQ (reference sequence). V dropped 6 bases and J dropped 6 bases, with 9 bases sitting between them. CDR3 sequence (DNA): TGTGCCAGCAGTCCGGTTGGTCAGCCCCAGCATTTT. Translating gives CASSPVGQPQHF.